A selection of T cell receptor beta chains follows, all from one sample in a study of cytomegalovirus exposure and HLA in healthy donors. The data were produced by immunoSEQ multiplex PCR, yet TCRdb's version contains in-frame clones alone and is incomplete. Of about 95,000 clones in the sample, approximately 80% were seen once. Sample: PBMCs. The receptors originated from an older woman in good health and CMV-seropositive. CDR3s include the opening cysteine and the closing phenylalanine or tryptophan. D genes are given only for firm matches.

CDR3 protein: CASSSDRVTNTEAFF; V gene: TRBV27; D gene: TRBD1; J gene: TRBJ1-1
CDR3 protein: CASSVGLEETQYF; V gene: TRBV5-1; D gene: NA; J gene: TRBJ2-5
CDR3 protein: CATSSGDRGVQYF; V gene: TRBV15; D gene: TRBD1; J gene: TRBJ2-4
CDR3 protein: CASTGNYGYTF; V gene: TRBV28; D gene: NA; J gene: TRBJ1-2
CDR3 protein: CASSNQEGRNSGANVLTF; V gene: TRBV11-3; D gene: NA; J gene: TRBJ2-6
CDR3 protein: CASSLAGTLGLFF; V gene: TRBV7-8; D gene: NA; J gene: TRBJ2-1
CDR3 protein: CASKSVVEDAEAFF; V gene: TRBV9; D gene: NA; J gene: TRBJ1-1
CDR3 protein: CASSLAGGTSGSSTDTQYF; V gene: TRBV11-2; D gene: TRBD2; J gene: TRBJ2-3
CDR3 protein: CASSRTGGEYGEQFF; V gene: TRBV2; D gene: TRBD1; J gene: TRBJ2-1
CDR3 protein: CAISERADNSGNTIYF; V gene: TRBV10-3; D gene: NA; J gene: TRBJ1-3
CDR3 protein: CASSLGLKGNEQFF; V gene: TRBV5-8; D gene: NA; J gene: TRBJ2-1
CDR3 protein: CASGSPLSGSPHNEQFF; V gene: TRBV12-5; D gene: TRBD2; J gene: TRBJ2-1
CDR3 protein: CASRRDREHEQYF; V gene: TRBV6-6; D gene: TRBD1; J gene: TRBJ2-7
CDR3 protein: CASSPTGGSNQPQHF; V gene: TRBV7-3; D gene: TRBD1; J gene: TRBJ1-5
CDR3 protein: CASSASSRGYYNEQFF; V gene: TRBV6-1; D gene: NA; J gene: TRBJ2-1
CDR3 protein: CASSLDGTSGGLEQYF; V gene: TRBV7-2; D gene: TRBD2; J gene: TRBJ2-7